The sequence of this TCR beta chain was determined in a study of T cell repertoires in cytomegalovirus infection (dated by TCRdb to between 2017 and 2020). Notes on the research overall: Peptide stimulations targeted recently identified HLA-C-restricted CMV epitopes, whose presentation resists viral immunomodulation, together with well-studied HLA-B-restricted epitopes. The HLA type of each donor mattered for the analysis, because public TCR beta signatures pointed to carriage of CMV infection along with the matching HLA type. On the study overall, not on this receptor specifically: In the ex vivo response, HLA-C-restricted CMV-specific TCR beta clonotypes were dominant, and in two of eight donors the single most frequent clonotype came from this HLA-C-restricted group. Carriers of CMV infection plus the relevant HLA type were discriminated by the cumulative frequency of public TCR beta family members in the study cohort and in an independent roughly 350-donor cohort.

For CDR1 and CDR2, the germline V gene lists MNHEY and SVGAGI. Relative to germline, V is 2 bases shorter and J is 4 bases shorter, with 8 bases between their ends. The CDR3 measures 13 amino acids from cysteine to phenylalanine. Only CDR3 DNA remains: 39 bases, in frame from the first base. As regards this clonotype: It lacks a known antigen. No qualities accompany the bases; no much larger clone lies one base away.

The listed sequencing device is Illumina HiSeq 1500. TCRdb trimmed public reads at Q25 via fastp, called clones via MiXCR and kept in-frame beta chains. Merged by CDR3 protein, the rows form single entries marked with the most common genes and DNA. Present in this sample are hundreds of thousands of distinct CDR3 sequences, approximately 30% of which were seen just once. The ten largest make up around 12% of the sample. According to the study, the label for this sample's treatment or condition signals: in vitro stimulation with specific CMV peptide epitopes to enrich CMV-specific T cells. This clonotype was sampled from a human donor in good health (CMV status not recorded). Some clones in this sample may be carry-over from other donors' samples. The chain joins TRBV6-5 to TRBJ1-2; the D segment cannot be called with confidence. The sample consisted of cultured CD8+ T cells from PBMCs, taken from culture after CMV antigen stimulation. Read as DNA, the sequence is TGTGCCAGCAGTTACAGGCAGACCTATGGCTACACCTTC. This sequence encodes CASSYRQTYGYTF.